This T cell receptor (beta chain) stems from a study of blood T cell repertoires in COVID-19 (dated by TCRdb to 2018 to 2021). Concerning the study at large: Collaborator samples came from the United States, Italy and Spain and covered acute and convalescent phases of COVID-19. The prospective study material was composed of cDNA or gDNA derived from T cells, B-cell-depleted T cells, or PBMCs. The dataset comprised deeply sampled blood TCRbeta repertoires from subjects exposed to, actively infected with, or recovered from COVID-19. A freely available public database, intended as a resource for researchers studying the immune response to SARS-CoV-2, is where the repertoires were released. The samples were drawn from the first 160 participants of the ongoing ImmuneRACE study and from 950 to 1,500 subjects provided by 6 global collaborators. Sample metadata almost always included a de-identified subject ID, COVID-19 status, age in years and sex. Where available, HLA class I and class II types were taken from metadata supplied by the sample provider and were not determined by assay-based typing.

The collaborating institutions used their own protocols to collect whole blood in K2EDTA tubes. For TCRbeta analysis, collaborators shipped samples as frozen whole blood, isolated PBMCs, or DNA extracted from either of those sample types. TCRbeta CDR3 regions were amplified from genomic DNA using the immunoSEQ Assay, a bias-controlled multiplex PCR. On the authors' methods: Nucleated cell counts per sample were estimated from amplification of reference gene primers within the assay. To quantify the absolute abundance of each unique TCRbeta CDR3 rearrangement, sequence reads were collapsed and filtered. For each sample, productive Simpson clonality was calculated as the square root of Simpson's diversity index over productive rearrangements. TCRdb re-hosts the immuneACCESS table, in-frame sequences only. Its copies lack some clones; in the studies checked, an unresolved V gene accounts for under half of them, and the cause for the rest is not known. V and J calls plus clone size are reproduced from that table; the DNA served to infer D and trimming. The sample data list over 100,000 clones, and roughly four fifths of these were observed just once. The ten top clones hold roughly 8.2% of the sample.

Unmatched junction bases come to 15, with V trimmed by 4 bases and J by 4 bases. For CDR1 and CDR2, the germline V gene lists SGHDT and YYEEEE. The CDR3 starts with the cysteine, ends with the phenylalanine, and has 18 residues. Solely the CDR3 DNA is kept, with 54 bases framed from the first base. The paper's findings and limits, for the study overall: How much clinical and demographic metadata was included differed by source and by participant, and the metadata was provided uncurated.

Comments on this clone: No antigen is known for it. Per-nucleotide qualities are absent, and no much larger clonotype sits a single base away.

This receptor was identified in a man between 65 and 85 years old with acute or convalescent COVID-19. Sequenced: peripheral blood. This sequence uses TRBV5-6 and TRBJ2-3; 10 middle bases align to TRBD2. CDR3 protein: CASSMGPPSGGAPDTQYF. The base sequence is TGTGCCAGCAGCATGGGACCCCCAAGCGGGGGGGCGCCAGATACGCAGTATTTT.